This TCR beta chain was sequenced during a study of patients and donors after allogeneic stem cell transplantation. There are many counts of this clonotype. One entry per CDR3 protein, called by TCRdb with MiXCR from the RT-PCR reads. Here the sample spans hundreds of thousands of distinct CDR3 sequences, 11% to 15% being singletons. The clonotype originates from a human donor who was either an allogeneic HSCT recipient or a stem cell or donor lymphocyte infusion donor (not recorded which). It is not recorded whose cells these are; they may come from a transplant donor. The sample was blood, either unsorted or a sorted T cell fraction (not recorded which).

The CDR3 DNA sequence: TGCGCCAGCAGCTCCTCAGGGGGAACCACCGGGGAGCTGTTTTTT. Its translation is CASSSSGGTTGELFF. V usage is TRBV4-1 and J usage is TRBJ2-2; 7 nucleotides line up with TRBD1. The CDR3 is 15 amino acids. After removal of 5 bases from V and 4 bases from J, the junction contained 7 bases not matched to a gene. Germline V gene data show CDR1 as MGHRA and CDR2 as YSYEKL.